The 11 T cell receptor beta chains given below trace back to one sample, sequenced in a study of technical replicates of blood from several donors (dated by TCRdb to the late 2010s). Receptor amplification or capture employed the immunoSEQ multiplex PCR assay. Here the immuneACCESS table is served through TCRdb, limited to in-frame sequences with V and J called. Missing clones are a known gap in these copies; in checked studies unresolved V genes cover under half, and the rest lacks a known reason. Recorded for this sample are 74,000 or so clones; about 96% of them occurred a single time. Of the sample, 0.3% to 0.35% is held by the ten largest clones. The sample consisted of T cells isolated from PBMCs. The source of these receptors is a human donor in good health.

This chain uses TRBV9 with TRBJ2-7, with TRBD2 matching over 9 bases. The CDR3 length is 18 residues. CDR1 SGDLS and CDR2 YYNGEE come from the germline V gene. V shed 0 bases and J 3 bases; nucleotides not matched to a gene: 13. CDR3 sequence reads: CASSVAVREGPDNYEQYF. Here the CDR3 DNA reads TGTGCCAGCAGCGTAGCAGTGCGGGAGGGCCCTGACAACTACGAGCAGTACTTC.

The V and J genes are TRBV29-1 and TRBJ2-7; TRBD1 matches 9 bases. V shed 1 base, J shed 2 bases, and the junction held 6 bases outside the gene matches. CDR1 is SQVTM, CDR2 ANQGSEA, per germline. CDR3 length equals 15 residues. In DNA form, the CDR3 reads TGCAGCGTTGAAGGGGACAGGGCGAAACCCTACGAGCAGTACTTC. Its protein is CSVEGDRAKPYEQYF.

The chain joins TRBV30 to TRBJ2-7; possible D gene TRBD2, 6 bases. Germline CDR1 reads GTSNPN; CDR2 reads SVGIG (reference sequence). The CDR3 runs to 12 residues. V lost 5 bases, J lost 4 bases, and 12 bases lay in between. This CDR3 is CAWELARYEQYF. The CDR3 DNA reads as TGTGCCTGGGAACTAGCTCGGTACGAGCAGTACTTC. The complete variable domain, with remaining parts taken from reference TRBV30 and TRBJ2-7, reads SQTIHQWPATLVQPVGSPLSLECTVEGTSNPNLYWYRQAAGRGLQLLFYSVGIGQISSEVPQNLSASRPQDRQFILSSKKLLLSDSGFYLCAWELARYEQYFGPGTRLTVT.

CDR3 sequence reads: CASSLAGESGTQYF. The CDR3 DNA sequence: TGTGCCAGCAGTTTAGCAGGGGAATCGGGGACCCAGTACTTC. This sequence joins TRBV6-5 and TRBJ2-5; tentatively, D is TRBD1 (6 bases). The V and J ends lost 4 bases and 7 bases respectively, with 16 bases between them. The germline gives CDR1 MNHEY, CDR2 SVGAGI. The CDR3 loop spans 14 amino acids.

V gene TRBV6-6 combines with J gene TRBJ2-7; 7 bases agree with TRBD1. With 10 bases clipped from V and 2 bases from J, the junction kept 8 bases outside the gene matches. Germline CDR1 MNHNY, CDR2 SVGAGI (reference sequence). The CDR3 has 13 amino acids. CDR3 residues: CATLQGVTYEQYF. CDR3 in DNA: TGTGCCACACTGCAGGGGGTCACCTACGAGCAGTACTTC.

This chain uses TRBV6-1 with TRBJ2-7; possible D gene TRBD2, 5 bases. Trimming cost V 1 base and J 6 bases, with 19 bases left between them. The CDR3 covers 16 residues. Germline V gene data show CDR1 as MNHNS and CDR2 as SASEGT. The CDR3 here is CASSEVSEASWIEQYF. Written as DNA, the CDR3 is TGTGCCAGCAGTGAAGTTTCTGAGGCTAGCTGGATCGAGCAGTACTTC.

The rearrangement joins TRBV29-1 to TRBJ2-2; D perhaps matches TRBD2 (5 bases). The CDR3 length is 16 residues. Germline CDR1 is SQVTM and CDR2 is ANQGSEA. V lost 4 bases, J lost 0 bases, and 15 bases lay in between. CDR3 nucleotides: TGCAGCGTTGTCAATTTGGGGAGCGCGAACACCGGGGAGCTGTTTTTT. Its protein product is CSVVNLGSANTGELFF.

The chain combines TRBV7-6 with TRBJ2-7, with 8 bases that match TRBD2. The CDR3 spans 15 residues. Trimming at V came to 6 bases and at J to 2 bases, leaving 9 bases not matched to a gene. Germline lookup yields CDR1 SGHVS and CDR2 FNYEAQ. The DNA for the CDR3 is TGTGCCAGCAGTCTTAGCGGGAACGGCCCCTACGAGCAGTACTTC. Amino acids: CASSLSGNGPYEQYF.

The J gene is TRBJ2-1, the V gene TRBV27; D perhaps matches TRBD1 (6 bases). The germline CDR1 and CDR2 sequences are MNHEY and SMNVEV (reference sequence). This CDR3 has 16 residues. Trimming removed 2 bases from V and 4 bases from J, with 15 bases in between. The CDR3 here is CASSLGPGTLYNEQFF. CDR3 coding DNA: TGTGCCAGCAGTTTAGGTCCCGGGACACTGTACAATGAGCAGTTCTTC.

V is TRBV7-2 and J is TRBJ2-3, with 10 bases fitting TRBD2. The CDR3 extends over 15 amino acids. The germline gives CDR1 SGHTA, CDR2 FQGNSA. V shed 6 bases, J shed 4 bases, and the junction held 7 bases outside the gene matches. CDR3 in amino acids: CASSSQGLAPDTQYF. The DNA for the CDR3 is TGTGCCAGCAGTTCCCAGGGACTAGCGCCAGATACGCAGTATTTT.

This chain links TRBV7-6 with TRBJ1-1; the D is unclear. Looked up from germline, CDR1 is SGHVS and CDR2 is FNYEAQ. The V gene lost 2 bases and the J gene lost 3 bases, with 13 bases spanning the gap. The CDR3 is made up of 15 amino acids. The CDR3 bases are TGTGCCAGCAGCTTAAAAACATACGGGGACACTGAAGCTTTCTTT. This sequence encodes CASSLKTYGDTEAFF. The variable domain in full, completed from reference TRBV7-6 and TRBJ1-1, reads GAGVSQSPRYKVTKRGQDVALRCDPISGHVSLYWYRQALGQGPEFLTYFNYEAQQDKSGLPNDRFSAERPEGSISTLTIQRTEQRDSAMYRCASSLKTYGDTEAFFGQGTRLTVV.